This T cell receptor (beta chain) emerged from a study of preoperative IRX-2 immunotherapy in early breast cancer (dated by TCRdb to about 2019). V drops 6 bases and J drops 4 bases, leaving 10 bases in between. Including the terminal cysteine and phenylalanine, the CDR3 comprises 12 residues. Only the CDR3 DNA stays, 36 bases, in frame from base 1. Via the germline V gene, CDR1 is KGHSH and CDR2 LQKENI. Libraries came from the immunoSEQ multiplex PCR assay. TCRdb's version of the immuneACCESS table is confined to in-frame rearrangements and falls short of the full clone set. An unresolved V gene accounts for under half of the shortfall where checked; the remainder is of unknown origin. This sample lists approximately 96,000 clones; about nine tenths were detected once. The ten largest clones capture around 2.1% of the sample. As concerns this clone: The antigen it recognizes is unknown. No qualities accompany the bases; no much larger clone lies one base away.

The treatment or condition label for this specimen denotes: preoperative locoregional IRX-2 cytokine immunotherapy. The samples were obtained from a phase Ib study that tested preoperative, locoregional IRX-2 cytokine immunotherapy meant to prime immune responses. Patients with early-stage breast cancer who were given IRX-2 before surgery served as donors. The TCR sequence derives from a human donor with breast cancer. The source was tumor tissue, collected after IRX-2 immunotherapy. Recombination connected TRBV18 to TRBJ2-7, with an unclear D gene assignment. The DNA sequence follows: TGTGCCAGCTCGCCTACAGAGTACGAGCAGTACTTC. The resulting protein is CASSPTEYEQYF.